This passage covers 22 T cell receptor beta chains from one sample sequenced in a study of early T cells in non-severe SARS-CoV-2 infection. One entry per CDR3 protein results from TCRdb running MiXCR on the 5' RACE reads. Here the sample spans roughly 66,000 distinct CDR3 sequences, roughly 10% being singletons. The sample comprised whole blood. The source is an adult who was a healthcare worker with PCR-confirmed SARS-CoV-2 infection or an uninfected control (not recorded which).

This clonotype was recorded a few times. The DNA for the CDR3 is TGTGCCATCAGGATGGGGCAGGGTAGAGAGGAGCTGTTTTTT. Its protein product is CAIRMGQGREELFF. The J gene is TRBJ2-2, the V gene TRBV10-3; D perhaps matches TRBD1 (5 bases). The CDR3 runs 14 residues. Germline CDR1 reads ENHRY; CDR2 reads SYGVKD. The V gene lost 6 bases and the J gene lost 10 bases, with 18 bases spanning the gap.

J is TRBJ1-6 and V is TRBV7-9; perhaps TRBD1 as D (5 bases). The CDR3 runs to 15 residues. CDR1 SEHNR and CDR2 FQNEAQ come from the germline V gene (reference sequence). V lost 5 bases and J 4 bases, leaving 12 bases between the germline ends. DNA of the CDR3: TGTGCCAGCAGCCCAGGGACGACATATAATTCACCCCTCCACTTT. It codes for CASSPGTTYNSPLHF. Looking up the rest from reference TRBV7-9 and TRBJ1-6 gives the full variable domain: DTGVSQNPRHKITKRGQNVTFRCDPISEHNRLYWYRQTLGQGPEFLTYFQNEAQLEKSRLLSDRFSAERPKGSFSTLEIQRTEQGDSAMYLCASSPGTTYNSPLHFGNGTRLTVT.

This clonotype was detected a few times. The CDR3 DNA follows: TGTGCCAGCAGCACCCACAGGGGGACAAACACCGGGGAGCTGTTTTTT. This gives the protein CASSTHRGTNTGELFF. This rearrangement joins TRBV7-9 to TRBJ2-2, with 8 bases identical to TRBD1. Unmatched junction bases numbered 7, after V lost 5 bases and J lost 2 bases. The CDR3 sequence is 16 residues long. Germline CDR1 reads SEHNR; CDR2 reads FQNEAQ (reference sequence).

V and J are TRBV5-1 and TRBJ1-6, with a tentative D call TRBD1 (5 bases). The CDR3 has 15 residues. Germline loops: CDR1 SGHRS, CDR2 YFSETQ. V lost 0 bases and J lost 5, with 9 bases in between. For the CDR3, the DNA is TGCGCCAGCAGCTTGGCCAGACAGAATAATTCACCCCTCCACTTT. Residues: CASSLARQNNSPLHF.

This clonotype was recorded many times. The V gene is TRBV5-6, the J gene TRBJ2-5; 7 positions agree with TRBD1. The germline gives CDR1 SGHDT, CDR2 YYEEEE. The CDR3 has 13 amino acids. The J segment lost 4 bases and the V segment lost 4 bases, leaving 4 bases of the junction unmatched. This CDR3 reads CASSRDSLETQYF. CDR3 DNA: TGTGCCAGCAGCAGGGACAGCCTAGAGACCCAGTACTTC.

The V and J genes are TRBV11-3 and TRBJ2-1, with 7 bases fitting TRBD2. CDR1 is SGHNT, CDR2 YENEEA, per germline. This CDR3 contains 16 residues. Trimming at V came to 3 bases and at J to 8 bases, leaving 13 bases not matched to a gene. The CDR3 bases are TGTGCCAGCAGCTTGGGTGGCGGGGAGGGAGGAGATGAGCAGTTCTTC. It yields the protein CASSLGGGEGGDEQFF.

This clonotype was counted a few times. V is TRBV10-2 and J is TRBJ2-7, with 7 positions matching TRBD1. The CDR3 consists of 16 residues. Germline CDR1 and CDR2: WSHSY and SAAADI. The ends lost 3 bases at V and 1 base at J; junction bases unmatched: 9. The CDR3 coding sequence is TGCGCCAGCAGTGAACTAGGGACAGTCATTTCCTACGAGCAGTACTTC. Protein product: CASSELGTVISYEQYF.

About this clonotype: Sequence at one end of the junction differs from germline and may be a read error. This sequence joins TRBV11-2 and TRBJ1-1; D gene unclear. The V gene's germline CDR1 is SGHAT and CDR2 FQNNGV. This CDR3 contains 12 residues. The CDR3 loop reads CASSPFNTEVFF. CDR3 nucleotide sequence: TGTGCCAGCAGCCCATTTAACACTGAAGTTTTCTTT.

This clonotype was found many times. The CDR3 is CSVVNPVTEAFF. Here the CDR3 DNA reads TGCAGCGTCGTAAATCCCGTGACTGAAGCTTTCTTT. This chain joins TRBV29-1 and TRBJ1-1; D call uncertain. V was trimmed by 6 bases and J by 5 bases, leaving 13 bases between them. CDR3 length equals 12 residues. CDR1 and CDR2 from the germline V gene are SQVTM and ANQGSEA.

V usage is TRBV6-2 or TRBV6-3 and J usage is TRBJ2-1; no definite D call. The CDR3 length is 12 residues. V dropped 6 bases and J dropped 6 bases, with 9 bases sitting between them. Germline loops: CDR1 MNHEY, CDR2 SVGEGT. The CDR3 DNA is TGTGCCAGCAGCCGCCCGTCCAATGAGCAGTTCTTC. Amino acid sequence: CASSRPSNEQFF.

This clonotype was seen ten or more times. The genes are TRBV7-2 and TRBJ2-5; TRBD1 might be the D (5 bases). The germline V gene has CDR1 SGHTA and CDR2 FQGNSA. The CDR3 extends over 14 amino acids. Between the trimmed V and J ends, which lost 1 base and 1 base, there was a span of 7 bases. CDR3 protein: CASSLEGAQETQYF. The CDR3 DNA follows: TGTGCCAGCAGCTTAGAAGGGGCCCAAGAGACCCAGTACTTC.

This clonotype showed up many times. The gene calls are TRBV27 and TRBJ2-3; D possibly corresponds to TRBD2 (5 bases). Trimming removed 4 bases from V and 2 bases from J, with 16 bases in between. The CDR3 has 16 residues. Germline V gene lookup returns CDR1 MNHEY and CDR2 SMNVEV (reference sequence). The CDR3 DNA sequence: TGTGCCAGCAGTTCCCCTAGCACCCCATCCACAGATACGCAGTATTTT. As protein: CASSSPSTPSTDTQYF.

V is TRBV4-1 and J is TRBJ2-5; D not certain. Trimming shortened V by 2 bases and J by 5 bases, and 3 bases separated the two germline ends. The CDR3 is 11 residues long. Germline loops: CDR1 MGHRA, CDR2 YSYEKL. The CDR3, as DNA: TGCGCCAGCAGCCAACACGAGACCCAGTACTTC. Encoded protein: CASSQHETQYF.

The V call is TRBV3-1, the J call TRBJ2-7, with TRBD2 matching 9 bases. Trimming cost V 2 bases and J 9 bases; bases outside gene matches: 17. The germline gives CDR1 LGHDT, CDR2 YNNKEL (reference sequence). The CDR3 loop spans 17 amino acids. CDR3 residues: CASSQSRASGATGPQYF. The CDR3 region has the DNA TGTGCCAGCAGCCAATCTCGGGCTAGCGGGGCGACGGGACCGCAGTACTTC.

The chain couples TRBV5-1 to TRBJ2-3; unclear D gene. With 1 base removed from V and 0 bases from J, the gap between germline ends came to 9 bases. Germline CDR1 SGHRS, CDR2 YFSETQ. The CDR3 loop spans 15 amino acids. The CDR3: CASSLNSPSTDTQYF. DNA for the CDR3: TGCGCCAGCAGCTTGAATAGCCCTAGCACAGATACGCAGTATTTT.

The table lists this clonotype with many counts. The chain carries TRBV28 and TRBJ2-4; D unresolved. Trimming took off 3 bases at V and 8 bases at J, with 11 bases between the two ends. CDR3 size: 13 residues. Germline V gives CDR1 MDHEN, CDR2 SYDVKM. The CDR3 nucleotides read TGTGCCAGCAGTTTCCCCGGGTCTGACATTCAGTACTTC. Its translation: CASSFPGSDIQYF. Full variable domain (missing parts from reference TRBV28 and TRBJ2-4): DVKVTQSSRYLVKRTGEKVFLECVQDMDHENMFWYRQDPGLGLRLIYFSYDVKMKEKGDIPEGYSVSREKKERFSLILESASTNQTSMYLCASSFPGSDIQYFGAGTRLSVL.

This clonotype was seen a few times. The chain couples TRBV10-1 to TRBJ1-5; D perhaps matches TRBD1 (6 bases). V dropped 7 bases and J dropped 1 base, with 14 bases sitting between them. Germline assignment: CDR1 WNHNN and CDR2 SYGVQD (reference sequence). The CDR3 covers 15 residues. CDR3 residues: CASNPTGRSNQPQHF. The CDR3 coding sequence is TGCGCCAGCAATCCTACAGGGAGAAGCAATCAGCCCCAGCATTTT.

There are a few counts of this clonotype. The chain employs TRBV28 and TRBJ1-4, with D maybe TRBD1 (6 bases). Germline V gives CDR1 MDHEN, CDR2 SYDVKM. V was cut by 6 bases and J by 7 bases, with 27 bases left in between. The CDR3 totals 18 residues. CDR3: CASRLSAFRGRGGEKLFF. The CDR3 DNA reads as TGTGCCAGCAGACTCTCAGCTTTTCGGGGCAGGGGAGGTGAAAAACTGTTTTTT.

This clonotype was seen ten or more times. The CDR3 sequence: CAIATGTSEYEQYF. CDR3 in DNA: TGTGCCATCGCCACCGGGACTAGCGAGTACGAGCAGTACTTC. V gene TRBV10-3 combines with J gene TRBJ2-7; 10 bases line up with TRBD2. The CDR3 runs to 14 residues. Germline CDR1 reads ENHRY; CDR2 reads SYGVKD. V shed 8 bases, J shed 4 bases, and the junction held 8 bases outside the gene matches.

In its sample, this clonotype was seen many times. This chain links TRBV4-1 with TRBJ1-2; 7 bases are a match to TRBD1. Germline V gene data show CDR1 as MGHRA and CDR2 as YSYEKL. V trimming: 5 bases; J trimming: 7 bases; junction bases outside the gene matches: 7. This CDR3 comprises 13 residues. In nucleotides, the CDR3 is TGCGCCAGCAGCACTAGGGGGCTTGGTGGCTACACCTTC. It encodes CASSTRGLGGYTF.

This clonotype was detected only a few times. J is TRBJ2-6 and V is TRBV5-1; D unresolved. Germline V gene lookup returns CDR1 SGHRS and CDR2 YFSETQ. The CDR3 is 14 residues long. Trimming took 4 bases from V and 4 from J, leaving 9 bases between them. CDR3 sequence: CASSPSTGANVLTF. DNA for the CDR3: TGCGCCAGCAGCCCATCGACAGGGGCCAACGTCCTGACTTTC.

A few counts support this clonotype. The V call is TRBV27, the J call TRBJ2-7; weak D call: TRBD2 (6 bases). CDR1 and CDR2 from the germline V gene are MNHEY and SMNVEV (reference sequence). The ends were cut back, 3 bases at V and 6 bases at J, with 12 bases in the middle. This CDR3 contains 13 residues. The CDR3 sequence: CASSLGGISEQYF. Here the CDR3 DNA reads TGTGCCAGCAGTTTGGGCGGGATCTCCGAGCAGTACTTC.